The clone carrying this T cell receptor beta chain has a handful of counts. Treatment meaning: oral pan-JAK inhibitor, 5-10 mg twice daily. The record originates from a study of CD8+ T cells in alopecia areata. Study at large: The SALT score measured affected scalp surface percentage in treated patients.

The ends were cut back, 7 bases at V and 0 bases at J, with 8 bases in the middle. CDR1 SQVTM and CDR2 ANQGSEA come from the germline V gene. The CDR3 has 12 residues. Extraction of RNA preceded its reverse transcription into cDNA, which served as the sequencing template. Some clones are missing from TCRdb's copy, which holds only in-frame ones; the method was immunoSEQ multiplex PCR. Found here are 120,000 or so clones, under 65% of them singletons; the top ten hold approximately 5.1%. V is TRBV29-1 and J is TRBJ2-3, with D maybe TRBD1 (6 bases). This sequence originates from a human donor with alopecia areata. The specimen comprised CD4+ T cells sorted from blood, sampled at week 4, from a patient treated with tofacitinib. The CDR3: CSEGGSTDTQYF. Written as DNA, the CDR3 is TGCAGCGAAGGGGGTAGCACAGATACGCAGTATTTT.